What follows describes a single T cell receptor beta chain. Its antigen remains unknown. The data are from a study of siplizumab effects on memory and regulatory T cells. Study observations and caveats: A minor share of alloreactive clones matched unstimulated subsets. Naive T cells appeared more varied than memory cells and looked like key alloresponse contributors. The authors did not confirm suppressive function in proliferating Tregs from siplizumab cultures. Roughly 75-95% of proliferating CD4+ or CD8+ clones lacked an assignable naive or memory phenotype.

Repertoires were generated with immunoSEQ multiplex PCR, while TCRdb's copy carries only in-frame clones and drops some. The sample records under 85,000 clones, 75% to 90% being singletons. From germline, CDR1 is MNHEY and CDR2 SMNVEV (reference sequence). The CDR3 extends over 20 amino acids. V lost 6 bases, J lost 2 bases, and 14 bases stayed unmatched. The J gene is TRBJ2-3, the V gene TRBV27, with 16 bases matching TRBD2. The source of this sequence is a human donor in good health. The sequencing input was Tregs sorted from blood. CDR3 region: CASRLGLGTSGRVHTDTQYF. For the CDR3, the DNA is TGTGCCAGCAGGCTGGGTCTCGGGACTAGCGGGAGGGTCCACACAGATACGCAGTATTTT.